This T cell receptor (beta chain) was profiled in a study of shared clonotypes between healthy human individuals. General study results and limits: Rarefaction showed sorted-subset sequencing was incomplete despite large depth.

CDR3 size: 15 residues. J was trimmed by 0 bases and V by 3 bases; bases with no gene match: 6. CDR1 is SGDLS and CDR2 is YYNGEE in the germline V gene. The method was immunoSEQ multiplex PCR; TCRdb's version includes in-frame clones alone and lacks a portion of them. The data hold about 2,100,000 clones, with 90% to 95% observed a single time. As concerns this clone: The antigen is unknown. Other nucleotide sequences from this sample produce the same CDR3.

In the naive CD8 group, cells lacked CD45RO and were positively selected for CCR7, so terminally differentiated effector memory CD45RA+ cells were left out. Source material: naive CD8+ T cells from PBMCs. This TCR was sampled from a man in his late teens or twenties in good health. Some clones in this sample may be carry-over from other donors' samples. V gene TRBV9 combines with J gene TRBJ2-7; 7 nucleotides match TRBD2. Here the CDR3 reads CASSAGLADSYEQYF. CDR3 coding DNA: TGTGCCAGCAGCGCGGGTCTAGCGGACTCCTACGAGCAGTACTTC.